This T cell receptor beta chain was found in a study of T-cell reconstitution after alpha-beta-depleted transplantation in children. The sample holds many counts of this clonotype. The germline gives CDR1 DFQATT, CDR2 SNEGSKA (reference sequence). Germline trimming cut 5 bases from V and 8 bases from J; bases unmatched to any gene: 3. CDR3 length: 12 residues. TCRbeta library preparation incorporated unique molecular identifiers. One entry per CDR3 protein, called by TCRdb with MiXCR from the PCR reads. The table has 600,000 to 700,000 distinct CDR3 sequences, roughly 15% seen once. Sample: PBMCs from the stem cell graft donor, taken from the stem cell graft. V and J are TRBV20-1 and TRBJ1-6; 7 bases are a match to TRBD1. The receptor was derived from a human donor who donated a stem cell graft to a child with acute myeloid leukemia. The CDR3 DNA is TGCAGTGCTTTAGACAGGGATTCACCCCTCCACTTT. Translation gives CSALDRDSPLHF.